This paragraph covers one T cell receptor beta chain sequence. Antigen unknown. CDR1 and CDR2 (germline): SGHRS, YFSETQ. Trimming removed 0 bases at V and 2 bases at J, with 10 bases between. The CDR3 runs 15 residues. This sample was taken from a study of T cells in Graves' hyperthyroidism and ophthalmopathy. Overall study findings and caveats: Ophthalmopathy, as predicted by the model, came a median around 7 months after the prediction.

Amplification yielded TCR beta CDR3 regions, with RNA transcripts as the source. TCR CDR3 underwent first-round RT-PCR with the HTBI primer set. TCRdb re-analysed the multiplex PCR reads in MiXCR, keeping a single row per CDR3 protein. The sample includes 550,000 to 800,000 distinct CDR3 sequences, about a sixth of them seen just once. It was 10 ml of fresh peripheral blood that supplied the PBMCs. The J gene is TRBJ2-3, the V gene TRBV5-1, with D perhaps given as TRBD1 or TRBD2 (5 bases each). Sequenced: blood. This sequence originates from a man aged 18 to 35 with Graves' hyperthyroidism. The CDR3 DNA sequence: TGCGCCAGCAGCTTGGCCACAGGACTCACAGATACGCAGTATTTT. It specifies CASSLATGLTDTQYF. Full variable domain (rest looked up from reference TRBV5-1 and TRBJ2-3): KAGVTQTPRYLIKTRGQQVTLSCSPISGHRSVSWYQQTPGQGLQFLFEYFSETQRNKGNFPGRFSGRQFSNSRSEMNVSTLELGDSALYLCASSLATGLTDTQYFGPGTRLTVL.